The 31 T cell receptor beta chains below come from one sample, sequenced in a study of response to subunit inactivated influenza vaccine (dated by TCRdb to 2016 to 2019). The protocol used for the library was RT-PCR. The data were produced on an Illumina HiSeq 2500. The public reads were reanalyzed by TCRdb: fastp trimming at Q25, MiXCR alignment, in-frame beta chains only. Rows with a matching CDR3 protein are joined into one entry that keeps the most common DNA and genes. This sample lists fewer than 750,000 distinct CDR3 sequences; 14% were detected once. Of the sample, around 10% falls within the top ten clones. The starting material was PBMCs from blood, obtained about 11 days after vaccination. The receptors originated from a man aged 50-60 years who received an inactivated influenza vaccine. Donor details come from another sample of the same person, matched by shared clones.

A word on this clonotype: The junction departs from germline at one end; a sequencing error may be responsible. The chain couples TRBV7-6 to TRBJ1-1; D might be TRBD1 (5 bases). The germline V gene encodes CDR1 SGHVS and CDR2 FNYEAQ. This CDR3 spans 15 amino acids. The CDR3 spells CVSSLDRWGNTEAFF. In DNA, the CDR3 is TGTGTCAGCAGCTTAGACAGATGGGGGAACACTGAAGCTTTCTTT.

This clonotype was observed a few times. This rearrangement joins TRBV9 to TRBJ2-7; D possibly matches TRBD1 or TRBD2 (5 bases each). With 0 bases removed from V and 5 bases from J, the gap between germline ends came to 15 bases. This CDR3 contains 15 residues. Germline CDR1 and CDR2: SGDLS and YYNGEE. Here the CDR3 reads CASSVVQAPGHEQYF. The CDR3 coding sequence is TGTGCCAGCAGCGTAGTTCAGGCCCCGGGGCACGAGCAGTACTTC.

This chain joins TRBV12-3 or TRBV12-4 and TRBJ2-3; 10 nucleotides agree with TRBD2. V was pared by 5 bases and J by 5 bases, with 10 bases of the junction left unmatched. The CDR3 consists of 16 residues. CDR3 in DNA: TGTGCCAGCAGTCCCTATCCTAGCGGGAGTGGAGATACGCAGTATTTT. Amino acids: CASSPYPSGSGDTQYF.

This clonotype has at least ten counts. This chain links TRBV28 with TRBJ2-2; D unresolved. V lost 5 bases and J lost 2, with 12 bases in between. The length of the CDR3 is 15 residues. Germline CDR1 reads MDHEN; CDR2 reads SYDVKM. The chain's CDR3 is CASSVTGLNTGELFF. DNA for the CDR3: TGTGCCAGCAGTGTCACCGGGCTAAACACCGGGGAGCTGTTTTTT.

Only a few counts were recorded for this clonotype. This chain joins TRBV20-1 and TRBJ2-7, with 7 bases that match TRBD1. Germline-derived CDR1 and CDR2 are DFQATT and SNEGSKA (reference sequence). V lost 2 bases to trimming and J lost 5 bases; unmatched junction nucleotides: 3. CDR3 length: 12 residues. The CDR3 reads CSARQGVDEQYF. In nucleotides, the CDR3 is TGCAGTGCTAGACAGGGGGTTGACGAGCAGTACTTC.

The chain links TRBV24-1 to TRBJ2-5; D gene ambiguous. The ends were cut back, 5 bases at V and 0 bases at J, with 9 bases in the middle. Germline CDR1 KGHDR, CDR2 SFDVKD. This CDR3 is 14 amino acids long. CDR3 coding DNA: TGTGCCACCAGTGCGTCGCCGTACCAAGAGACCCAGTACTTC. It is translated as CATSASPYQETQYF.

This clonotype occurred a few times. V and J are TRBV25-1 and TRBJ2-3, with D possibly matching TRBD1 (6 bases). Trimming left V 6 bases short and J 2 bases short, with 9 bases between. The CDR3 loop spans 13 amino acids. CDR1 MGHDK and CDR2 SYGVNS come from the germline V gene. The chain's CDR3 is CASRDSPTDTQYF. The DNA for the CDR3 is TGTGCCAGCAGGGACAGCCCCACAGATACGCAGTATTTT.

This clonotype has just a few counts. The genes are TRBV12-3 or TRBV12-4 and TRBJ1-5, with TRBD1 matching over 7 bases. The CDR3 runs 16 residues. V lost 5 bases and J lost 3; bases outside the gene matches: 10. The CDR3 DNA is TGTGCCAGCAGTCGAACAGGGGTCTCGGTCAATCAGCCCCAGCATTTT. The encoded protein is CASSRTGVSVNQPQHF.

The rearrangement links TRBV5-5 to TRBJ2-7; possibly TRBD1 for D (5 bases). The CDR3 consists of 15 residues. V lost 0 bases, J lost 7 bases, and 17 bases lay in between. In germline, CDR1 is SGHKS, CDR2 YYEKEE (reference sequence). Here the CDR3 reads CASSLEYARVGEQYF. CDR3 coding DNA: TGTGCCAGCAGCTTGGAGTACGCCAGGGTAGGAGAGCAGTACTTC.

This clonotype was recorded a few times. The rearrangement links TRBV28 to TRBJ2-1; 12 positions agree with TRBD2. CDR3 size: 18 residues. Trimming took 3 bases from V and 4 from J; bases not matched to a gene: 10. Germline loops: CDR1 MDHEN, CDR2 SYDVKM. The CDR3 bases are TGTGCCAGCAGTTTGAGTCTAGCGGGAGGGCCTGGTTACAATGAGCAGTTCTTC. Translation gives CASSLSLAGGPGYNEQFF.

The chain recombines TRBV7-2 with TRBJ1-6; no reliable D call. Trimming stripped 3 bases from V and 6 bases from J, with 6 bases between. This CDR3 region has 13 residues. Germline CDR1 reads SGHTA; CDR2 reads FQGNSA. Here the CDR3 DNA reads TGTGCCAGCAGCTTTGCAGCTAATTCACCCCTCCACTTT. This encodes CASSFAANSPLHF.

This clonotype was seen a handful of times. The chain has TRBV19 and TRBJ1-1, with a weak D call TRBD1 (5 bases). The CDR3 runs 14 residues. Trimming took off 2 bases at V and 3 bases at J, with 10 bases between the two ends. The germline V gene has CDR1 LNHDA and CDR2 SQIVND (reference sequence). This CDR3 is CASSIQGRYTEAFF. CDR3 DNA sequence: TGTGCCAGTAGTATACAGGGTCGGTACACTGAAGCTTTCTTT.

J is TRBJ2-7 and V is TRBV5-1, with 9 bases lining up with TRBD1. With 4 bases clipped from V and 4 bases from J, the junction kept 6 bases outside the gene matches. Germline V gene sequence: CDR1 SGHRS, CDR2 YFSETQ. The CDR3 spans 14 residues. The CDR3, as DNA: TGCGCCAGCAGCGTACAGGGGGCGCGGTACGAGCAGTACTTC. Translation: CASSVQGARYEQYF.

This sequence joins TRBV29-1 and TRBJ2-1; D not resolved. Germline V gives CDR1 SQVTM, CDR2 ANQGSEA. The CDR3 is 13 amino acids. Trimming left V 4 bases short and J 0 bases short, with 7 bases between. The CDR3 here is CSVGPNSYNEQFF. Here the CDR3 DNA reads TGCAGCGTTGGACCAAACTCCTACAATGAGCAGTTCTTC.

The chain carries TRBV28 and TRBJ1-1; TRBD1 is a possible D gene (5 bases). The CDR3 length is 14 residues. V was pared by 1 base and J by 4 bases, with 10 bases between. Germline V gives CDR1 MDHEN, CDR2 SYDVKM. The DNA for the CDR3 is TGTGCCAGCAGTTTATCAAGGGGCGTCACTGAAGCTTTCTTT. It encodes CASSLSRGVTEAFF.

Ten or more counts support this clonotype. The chain combines TRBV5-1 with TRBJ2-1; D unresolved. CDR3 length: 14 amino acids. The V gene lost 0 bases and the J gene lost 9 bases, with 13 bases spanning the gap. Germline V lookup: CDR1 SGHRS, CDR2 YFSETQ. CDR3 protein: CASSLGTVPGEQFF. In DNA form, the CDR3 reads TGCGCCAGCAGCTTGGGGACGGTACCGGGTGAGCAGTTCTTC.

The chain has TRBV6-1 and TRBJ2-7; unclear D gene. The CDR3 has 12 amino acids. The V gene's germline CDR1 is MNHNS and CDR2 SASEGT. The ends were cut back, 5 bases at V and 2 bases at J, with 7 bases in the middle. CDR3 sequence: CASSKNAYEQYF. Here the CDR3 DNA reads TGTGCCAGCAGTAAAAACGCCTACGAGCAGTACTTC.

The chain links TRBV7-9 to TRBJ2-1, with D tentatively TRBD2 (6 bases). This CDR3 contains 16 residues. CDR1 and CDR2 from the germline V gene are SEHNR and FQNEAQ (reference sequence). The V end was cut by 6 bases, the J end by 4 bases, with 19 bases between. The CDR3 sequence: CASRPRPGLGYNEQFF. The CDR3 bases are TGTGCCAGCAGACCACGACCGGGACTGGGATACAATGAGCAGTTCTTC.

V and J are TRBV7-9 and TRBJ1-6; D remains unclear. The CDR3 runs 14 residues. Trimming removed 8 bases at V and 5 bases at J, with 13 bases between. Germline loops: CDR1 SEHNR, CDR2 FQNEAQ (reference sequence). CDR3 region: CASGDRTDNSPLHF. For the CDR3, the DNA is TGTGCCAGCGGGGATCGAACCGATAATTCACCCCTCCACTTT.

V usage is TRBV6-2 or TRBV6-3 and J usage is TRBJ1-5, with D possibly TRBD1 on 5 matching bases. Trimming cost V 5 bases and J 2 bases, with 19 bases left between them. The CDR3 length is 17 residues. Germline V lookup: CDR1 MNHEY, CDR2 SVGEGT. In DNA, the CDR3 is TGTGCCAGCAGTACGGGGACGGCGAGGCGAGGCAATCAGCCCCAGCATTTT. Its protein is CASSTGTARRGNQPQHF.

V and J are TRBV4-1 and TRBJ2-5; D is possibly TRBD1 (5 bases). Trimming stripped 4 bases from V and 5 bases from J, with 17 bases between. Germline assignment: CDR1 MGHRA and CDR2 YSYEKL. This CDR3 is built from 15 residues. CDR3 amino acids: CASSLQGSGWETQYF. CDR3 nucleotides: TGCGCCAGCAGCCTCCAAGGTTCAGGGTGGGAGACCCAGTACTTC.

This clonotype was observed a handful of times. The chain employs TRBV12-3 or TRBV12-4 and TRBJ1-2; 9 bases line up with TRBD1. V was clipped by 6 bases and J by 4 bases; unmatched bases: 3. The CDR3 sequence is 13 residues long. The chain's CDR3 is CASSWDRAYGYTF. The CDR3 DNA follows: TGTGCCAGCAGCTGGGACAGGGCCTATGGCTACACCTTC.

This clonotype appeared a few times. The chain employs TRBV14 and TRBJ2-7; D call uncertain. The CDR3 loop spans 13 amino acids. Germline V CDR1 and CDR2: SGHDN, FVKESK. Trimming cost V 4 bases and J 5 bases, with 12 bases left between them. The CDR3 DNA sequence: TGTGCCAGCAGCCTTTGGACGCAAGACGAGCAGTACTTC. Residues: CASSLWTQDEQYF.

This chain connects TRBV7-8 to TRBJ1-3; weak D call: TRBD1 (6 bases). V lost 0 bases and J lost 0, with 12 bases in between. CDR1 SGHVS and CDR2 FQNEAQ come from the germline V gene. CDR3 length equals 17 residues. The CDR3 region is CASSLASGQNSGNTIYF. In nucleotides, the CDR3 is TGTGCCAGCAGCTTAGCGTCTGGACAGAACTCTGGAAACACCATATATTTT. Full variable domain (missing parts from reference TRBV7-8 and TRBJ1-3): GAGVSQSPRYKVAKRGQDVALRCDPISGHVSLFWYQQALGQGPEFLTYFQNEAQLDKSGLPSDRFFAERPEGSVSTLKIQRTQQEDSAVYLCASSLASGQNSGNTIYFGEGSWLTVV.

This clonotype was detected ten times or more. V usage is TRBV20-1 and J usage is TRBJ1-1, with TRBD1 as a possible D gene (6 bases). Germline lookup yields CDR1 DFQATT and CDR2 SNEGSKA (reference sequence). The ends were cut back, 5 bases at V and 1 base at J, with 11 bases in the middle. The CDR3 extends over 13 amino acids. In nucleotides, the CDR3 is TGCAGTGCTCCCAGGGGCACGAACACTGAAGCTTTCTTT. Translating gives CSAPRGTNTEAFF.

This clonotype was detected a few times. The rearrangement uses TRBV29-1 and TRBJ2-7; no definite D call. The germline V gene has CDR1 SQVTM and CDR2 ANQGSEA. V shed 1 base and J shed 2 bases, with 9 bases lying between them. This CDR3 region has 13 residues. Written as DNA, the CDR3 is TGCAGCGTTGAAGTGACCGGCCCCTACGAGCAGTACTTC. Encoded protein: CSVEVTGPYEQYF.

Only a few counts were recorded for this clonotype. The V gene is TRBV7-8, the J gene TRBJ2-1; unclear D gene. Germline lookup yields CDR1 SGHVS and CDR2 FQNEAQ. This CDR3 has 15 amino acids. Trimming removed 2 bases at V and 0 bases at J, with 8 bases between. The chain's CDR3 is CASSLFFVSYNEQFF. The CDR3 region has the DNA TGTGCCAGCAGCTTATTCTTCGTCTCCTACAATGAGCAGTTCTTC. The full variable domain, rest sourced from reference TRBV7-8 and TRBJ2-1, is GAGVSQSPRYKVAKRGQDVALRCDPISGHVSLFWYQQALGQGPEFLTYFQNEAQLDKSGLPSDRFFAERPEGSVSTLKIQRTQQEDSAVYLCASSLFFVSYNEQFFGPGTRLTVL.

This clonotype has a handful of counts. V is TRBV14 and J is TRBJ2-1; 10 nucleotides line up with TRBD2. The CDR3 sequence is 12 residues long. CDR1 and CDR2 (germline): SGHDN, FVKESK. The junction had 7 bases not matched to a gene; V was cut back by 5 bases and J by 15 bases. The CDR3 bases are TGTGCCAGCAGCGCAAGCGGGAGGGGTCTGTTCTTC. As protein: CASSASGRGLFF.

This clonotype occurred a few times. The chain recombines TRBV4-3 with TRBJ1-1, with unresolved D. V was clipped by 3 bases and J by 5 bases, with 13 bases between them. Germline values: CDR1 LGHNA, CDR2 YSLEER. This CDR3 spans 14 amino acids. The CDR3 DNA reads TGCGCCAGCAGCCAGGAGGGCAGTTGGACTGAAGCTTTCTTT. The encoded protein is CASSQEGSWTEAFF.

The table lists this clonotype with a few counts. This chain uses TRBV19 with TRBJ1-2; D remains unclear. CDR1 and CDR2 (germline): LNHDA, SQIVND (reference sequence). The CDR3 loop spans 14 amino acids. The V gene lost 10 bases and the J gene lost 4 bases, with 19 bases spanning the gap. CDR3 sequence (DNA): TGTGCCATCAAATCGAGCCCTACTCTCTATGGCTACACCTTC. It codes for CAIKSSPTLYGYTF.

This clonotype showed up just a few times. The chain joins TRBV6-2 or TRBV6-3 to TRBJ2-1; unclear D gene. V lost 6 bases and J 16 bases, leaving 19 bases between the germline ends. From germline, CDR1 is MNHEY and CDR2 SVGEGT. The CDR3 is made up of 12 amino acids. The CDR3 region has the DNA TGTGCCAGCAGCTCCCTACTCTCGGATCCCTTCTTC. Translating gives CASSSLLSDPFF.